The clone carrying this T cell receptor (beta chain) was recorded many times. No antigen is known for it. TCRdb reanalysed the reads using MiXCR and keeps one entry per CDR3 protein. Of around 180,000 distinct CDR3 sequences listed, about 30% were seen once; the top ten hold under 35%. The germline CDR1 and CDR2 sequences are SGHTA and FQGNSA. V gave up 6 bases and J gave up 4 bases, with 13 bases separating them. CDR3 length equals 15 residues. The sample comes from a study of T cell repertoires in cytomegalovirus infection. Whole-study context: Through public TCR beta signatures, both CMV infection and matching HLA type were indicated. General study results and limits: What dominated the ex vivo response were HLA-C-restricted CMV-specific TCR beta clonotypes.

The clonotype originates from a human donor in good health (CMV status not recorded). Some clones in this sample may be carry-over from other donors' samples. The sample comprised PBMCs. This chain joins TRBV7-2 and TRBJ2-6; tentative D call: TRBD2 (7 bases). CDR3: CASRGGAGGANVLTF. The CDR3 DNA sequence: TGTGCCAGCAGAGGGGGGGCAGGGGGGGCCAACGTCCTGACTTTC.